Each of the 3 T cell receptor beta chains below was sequenced from the same sample in a study of T cell repertoires in aging, cancer and after chemotherapy. TCR beta rearrangements were amplified from peripheral blood genomic DNA. Multiplex touch-down PCR with TRB-A/B primers amplified rearranged V-D-J TRB sequences. Each CDR3 protein gets one entry after TCRdb re-called the multiplex PCR reads with MiXCR. This sample yields thousands of distinct CDR3 sequences, of which 25% to 35% are seen a single time; 8% belongs to the top ten. Source material: blood. The receptors here all came from a human donor with a blood cancer.

This clonotype is large (0.1 to 1%) within its sample. The rearrangement uses TRBV29-1 and TRBJ2-7, with D uncertain. The ends were cut back, 4 bases at V and 0 bases at J, with 7 bases in the middle. Germline V CDR1 and CDR2: SQVTM, ANQGSEA. The CDR3 consists of 12 residues. CDR3 nucleotides: TGCAGCGTTGGAACACACTCCTACGAGCAGTACTTC. Protein sequence: CSVGTHSYEQYF.

The V gene is TRBV7-2, the J gene TRBJ2-7; D is perhaps TRBD1 (6 bases). Between the trimmed V and J ends, which lost 1 base and 1 base, there was a span of 11 bases. This CDR3 is 15 amino acids long. Germline-derived CDR1 and CDR2 are SGHTA and FQGNSA. The CDR3 sequence: CASSLVGGISYEQYF. CDR3 bases: TGTGCCAGCAGCTTAGTTGGGGGCATATCCTACGAGCAGTACTTC.

The chain is built from TRBV7-6 and TRBJ2-2; D unresolved. Trimming removed 1 base from V and 3 bases from J, with 15 bases in between. From germline, CDR1 is SGHVS and CDR2 FNYEAQ. This CDR3 is built from 17 residues. This CDR3 reads CASSLGVYNTYTGELFF. Here the CDR3 DNA reads TGTGCCAGCAGCTTAGGGGTATACAATACCTACACCGGGGAGCTGTTTTTT.